The 11 T cell receptor beta chains given below trace back to one sample, sequenced in a study of siplizumab effects on memory and regulatory T cells. Produced via immunoSEQ multiplex PCR; TCRdb's table is partial and in-frame only. The sample shows around 100,000 clones, more than 85% of them seen only once. Sequencing was carried out using CD4+ T cells sorted from blood. These receptors were collected from a human donor in good health.

V gene TRBV6-6 combines with J gene TRBJ1-5; D uncertain. This CDR3 spans 12 amino acids. V lost 0 bases and J 7 bases, leaving 4 bases between the germline ends. Germline lookup yields CDR1 MNHNY and CDR2 SVGAGI (reference sequence). CDR3: CASSYSRQPQHF. Here the CDR3 DNA reads TGTGCCAGCAGTTACTCGAGGCAGCCCCAGCATTTT.

This chain joins TRBV6-5 and TRBJ2-5; TRBD1 aligns across 9 bases. The CDR3 runs 14 residues. Germline values: CDR1 MNHEY, CDR2 SVGAGI. Losses at the gene ends were 6 bases for V and 4 bases for J; bases not matched to a gene: 6. CDR3 sequence (DNA): TGTGCCAGCAGCGGGACAGGGAATGGAGAGACCCAGTACTTC. Protein product: CASSGTGNGETQYF.

Notes on this clone: The CDR3 ends on some other residue instead of the conserved phenylalanine or tryptophan, so this is likely a read error. No DNA is shown, since the ends of the CDR3 on it are uncertain; the CDR3 is the one TCRdb lists. CDR3 region: CASSRGPLLPIAFR. The chain is built from TRBV7-2 and TRBJ1-1. Looked up from germline, CDR1 is SGHTA and CDR2 is FQGNSA. The CDR3 extends over 14 residues, inclusive of both ends.

The rearrangement joins TRBV5-1 to TRBJ1-6, with unresolved D. This CDR3 has 14 residues. The V gene's germline CDR1 is SGHRS and CDR2 YFSETQ. Trimming left V 0 bases short and J 10 bases short, with 11 bases between. The CDR3 loop is CASSLVGGPSPLHF. Here the CDR3 DNA reads TGCGCCAGCAGCTTGGTTGGAGGTCCCTCACCCCTCCACTTT.

The chain carries TRBV2 and TRBJ1-2; D uncertain. V was pared by 6 bases and J by 4 bases, with 18 bases between. Germline CDR1 SNHLY, CDR2 FYNNEI. CDR3 length: 15 residues. This CDR3 is CASSRESSALYGYTF. The CDR3 DNA follows: TGTGCCAGCAGCCGGGAATCCTCGGCCCTCTATGGCTACACCTTC.

The J gene is TRBJ2-5, the V gene TRBV7-2; D is uncertain. CDR1 is SGHTA, CDR2 FQGNSA, per germline. V was trimmed by 3 bases and J by 5 bases, leaving 7 bases between them. The CDR3 length is 12 residues. The CDR3 spells CASSFGVETQYF. DNA for the CDR3: TGTGCCAGCAGCTTCGGAGTTGAGACCCAGTACTTC.

This chain joins TRBV6-6 and TRBJ1-2; perhaps TRBD1 as D (5 bases). V shed 3 bases and J shed 5 bases, with 10 bases lying between them. CDR1 and CDR2 from the germline V gene are MNHNY and SVGAGI (reference sequence). This CDR3 is built from 13 residues. CDR3 sequence (DNA): TGTGCCAGCAGTTATGGGGGTGGGTATGGCTACACCTTC. Translation gives CASSYGGGYGYTF.

The chain couples TRBV7-9 to TRBJ1-3; 7 bases agree with TRBD1. V shed 5 bases and J 0 bases; nucleotides not matched to a gene: 7. Germline V gene lookup returns CDR1 SEHNR and CDR2 FQNEAQ (reference sequence). The CDR3 consists of 16 residues. The CDR3, as DNA: TGTGCCAGCAGCCCTAATCGGGACAGCTCTGGAAACACCATATATTTT. It codes for CASSPNRDSSGNTIYF. Together with reference TRBV7-9 and TRBJ1-3, the CDR3 gives the full variable domain: DTGVSQNPRHKITKRGQNVTFRCDPISEHNRLYWYRQTLGQGPEFLTYFQNEAQLEKSRLLSDRFSAERPKGSFSTLEIQRTEQGDSAMYLCASSPNRDSSGNTIYFGEGSWLTVV.

This clone appeared a few times. V usage is TRBV6-5 and J usage is TRBJ1-6; D is perhaps TRBD1 (5 bases). CDR3 length: 14 residues. The V end was cut by 6 bases, the J end by 5 bases, with 11 bases between. CDR1 MNHEY and CDR2 SVGAGI come from the germline V gene. The CDR3 here is CASSPGLDNSPLHF. Here the CDR3 DNA reads TGTGCCAGCAGCCCAGGGTTGGATAATTCACCCCTCCACTTT.

The chain is built from TRBV6-6 and TRBJ2-1; D could derive from TRBD1 or TRBD2 (6 bases each). This CDR3 has 15 amino acids. In germline, CDR1 is MNHNY, CDR2 SVGAGI (reference sequence). V lost 2 bases and J lost 8, with 16 bases in between. CDR3 sequence reads: CASSYRGPAFDEQFF. CDR3 sequence (DNA): TGTGCCAGCAGTTACCGGGGGCCAGCCTTCGATGAGCAGTTCTTC.

This rearrangement joins TRBV7-3 to TRBJ2-2; the D is unclear. This CDR3 contains 15 residues. With 2 bases removed from V and 5 bases from J, the gap between germline ends came to 12 bases. Germline assignment: CDR1 SGHTA and CDR2 FQGTGA. CDR3 region: CASSLQPDLTGELFF. The CDR3 DNA follows: TGTGCCAGCAGCTTACAGCCAGACCTTACCGGGGAGCTGTTTTTT.